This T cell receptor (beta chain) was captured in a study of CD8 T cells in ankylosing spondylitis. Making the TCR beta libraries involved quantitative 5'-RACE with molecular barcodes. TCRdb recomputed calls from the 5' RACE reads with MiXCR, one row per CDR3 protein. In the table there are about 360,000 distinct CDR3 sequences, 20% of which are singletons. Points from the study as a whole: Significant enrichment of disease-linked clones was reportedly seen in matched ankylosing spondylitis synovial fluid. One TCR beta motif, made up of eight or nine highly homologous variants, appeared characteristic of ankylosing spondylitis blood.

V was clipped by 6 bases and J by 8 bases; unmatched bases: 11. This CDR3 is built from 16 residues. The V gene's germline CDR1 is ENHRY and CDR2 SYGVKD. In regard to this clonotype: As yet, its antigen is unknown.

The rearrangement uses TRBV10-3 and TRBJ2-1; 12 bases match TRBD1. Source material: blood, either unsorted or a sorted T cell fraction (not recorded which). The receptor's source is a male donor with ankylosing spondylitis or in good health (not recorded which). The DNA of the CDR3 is TGTGCCATCAGCACTCCCGGGGACAGGGGGCTTTATGAGCAGTTCTTC. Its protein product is CAISTPGDRGLYEQFF.